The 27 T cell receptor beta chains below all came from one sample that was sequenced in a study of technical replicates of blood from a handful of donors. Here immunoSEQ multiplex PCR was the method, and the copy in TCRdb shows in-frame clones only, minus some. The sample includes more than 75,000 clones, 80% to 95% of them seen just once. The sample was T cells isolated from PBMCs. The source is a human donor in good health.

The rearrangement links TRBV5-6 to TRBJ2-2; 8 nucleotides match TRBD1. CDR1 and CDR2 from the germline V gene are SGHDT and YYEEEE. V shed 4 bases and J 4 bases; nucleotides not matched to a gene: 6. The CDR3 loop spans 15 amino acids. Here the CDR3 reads CASSLQGVGTGELFF. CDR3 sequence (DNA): TGTGCCAGCAGCCTACAGGGGGTTGGCACCGGGGAGCTGTTTTTT.

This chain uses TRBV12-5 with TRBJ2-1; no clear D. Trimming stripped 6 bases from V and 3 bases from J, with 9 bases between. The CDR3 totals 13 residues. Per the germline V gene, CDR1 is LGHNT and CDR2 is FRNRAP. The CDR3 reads CASGDWNYNEQFF. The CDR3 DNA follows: TGTGCTAGTGGCGACTGGAACTACAATGAGCAGTTCTTC.

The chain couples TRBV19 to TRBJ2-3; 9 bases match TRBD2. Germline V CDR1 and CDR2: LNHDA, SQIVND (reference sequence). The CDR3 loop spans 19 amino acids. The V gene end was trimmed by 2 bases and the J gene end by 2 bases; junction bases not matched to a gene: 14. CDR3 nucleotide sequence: TGTGCCAGTAGTATAATGGCTAGCGGGGAACTACAATTCACAGATACGCAGTATTTT. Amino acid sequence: CASSIMASGELQFTDTQYF.

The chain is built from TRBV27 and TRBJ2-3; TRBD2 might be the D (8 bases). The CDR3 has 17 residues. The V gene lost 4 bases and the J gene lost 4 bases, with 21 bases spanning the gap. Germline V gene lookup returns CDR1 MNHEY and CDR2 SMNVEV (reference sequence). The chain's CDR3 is CASSSPVREGAPDTQYF. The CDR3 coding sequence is TGTGCCAGCAGTTCCCCCGTTCGGGAGGGGGCCCCAGATACGCAGTATTTT.

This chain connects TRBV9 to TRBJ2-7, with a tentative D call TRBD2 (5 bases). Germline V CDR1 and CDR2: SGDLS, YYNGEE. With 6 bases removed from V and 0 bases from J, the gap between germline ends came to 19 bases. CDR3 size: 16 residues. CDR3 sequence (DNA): TGTGCCAGCACCATAGACGCGGGCCGAAGCTCCTACGAGCAGTACTTC. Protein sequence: CASTIDAGRSSYEQYF.

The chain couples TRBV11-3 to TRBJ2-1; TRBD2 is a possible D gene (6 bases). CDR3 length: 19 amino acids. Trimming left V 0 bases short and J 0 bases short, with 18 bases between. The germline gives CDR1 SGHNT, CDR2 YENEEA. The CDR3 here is CASSLDRYGGSSSYNEQFF. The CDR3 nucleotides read TGTGCCAGCAGCTTAGATCGTTACGGGGGTTCCAGCTCCTACAATGAGCAGTTCTTC.

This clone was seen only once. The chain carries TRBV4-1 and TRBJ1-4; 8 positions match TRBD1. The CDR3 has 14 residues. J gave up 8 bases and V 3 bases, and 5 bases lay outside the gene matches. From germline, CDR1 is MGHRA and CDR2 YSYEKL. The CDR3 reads CASSQNRGEEKLFF. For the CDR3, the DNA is TGCGCCAGCAGCCAGAACAGGGGGGAAGAAAAACTGTTTTTT.

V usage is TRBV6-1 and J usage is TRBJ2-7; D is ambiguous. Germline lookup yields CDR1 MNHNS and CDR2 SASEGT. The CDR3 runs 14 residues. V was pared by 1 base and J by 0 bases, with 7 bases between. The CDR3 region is CASSEGPSSYEQYF. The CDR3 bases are TGTGCCAGCAGTGAAGGTCCCAGCTCCTACGAGCAGTACTTC.

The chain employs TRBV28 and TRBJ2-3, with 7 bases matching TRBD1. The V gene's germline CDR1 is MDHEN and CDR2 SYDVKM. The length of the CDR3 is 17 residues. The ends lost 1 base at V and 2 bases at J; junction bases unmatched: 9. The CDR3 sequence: CASSLSPRDSLTDTQYF. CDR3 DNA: TGTGCCAGCAGTTTATCGCCTCGGGACAGCCTCACAGATACGCAGTATTTT. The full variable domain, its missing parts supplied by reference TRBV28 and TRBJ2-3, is DVKVTQSSRYLVKRTGEKVFLECVQDMDHENMFWYRQDPGLGLRLIYFSYDVKMKEKGDIPEGYSVSREKKERFSLILESASTNQTSMYLCASSLSPRDSLTDTQYFGPGTRLTVL.

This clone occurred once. CDR3 loop: CASSPTGTPYEQYF. In nucleotides, the CDR3 is TGCGCCAGCAGCCCGACAGGGACTCCCTACGAGCAGTACTTC. The V and J genes are TRBV4-1 and TRBJ2-7, with D possibly matching TRBD1 (7 bases). The V end was cut by 4 bases, the J end by 2 bases, with 12 bases between. The CDR3 spans 14 residues. The germline gives CDR1 MGHRA, CDR2 YSYEKL.

CDR3: CASSPRGLAEPIDTQYF. DNA of the CDR3: TGTGCCAGCAGCCCCCGGGGACTAGCGGAGCCTATAGATACGCAGTATTTT. The J gene is TRBJ2-3, the V gene TRBV5-4; 11 nucleotides match TRBD2. The CDR3 has 17 residues. V was pared by 4 bases and J by 5 bases, with 12 bases of the junction left unmatched. In germline, CDR1 is SGHNT, CDR2 YYREEE (reference sequence).

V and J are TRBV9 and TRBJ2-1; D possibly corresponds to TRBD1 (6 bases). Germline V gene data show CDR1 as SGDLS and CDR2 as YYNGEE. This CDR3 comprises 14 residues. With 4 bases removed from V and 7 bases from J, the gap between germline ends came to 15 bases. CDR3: CASSPRTEQNEQFF. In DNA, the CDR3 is TGTGCCAGCAGCCCACGGACAGAGCAAAATGAGCAGTTCTTC.

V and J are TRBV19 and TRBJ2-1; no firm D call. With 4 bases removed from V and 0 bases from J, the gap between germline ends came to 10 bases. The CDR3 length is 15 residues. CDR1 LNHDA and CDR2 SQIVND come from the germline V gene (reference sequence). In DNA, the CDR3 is TGTGCCAGTAGTAGAACTCAAAGCTCCTACAATGAGCAGTTCTTC. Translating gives CASSRTQSSYNEQFF.

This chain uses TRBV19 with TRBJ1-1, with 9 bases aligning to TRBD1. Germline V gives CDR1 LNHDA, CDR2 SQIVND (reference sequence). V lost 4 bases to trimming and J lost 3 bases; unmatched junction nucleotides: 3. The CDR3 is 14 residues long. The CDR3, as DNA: TGTGCCAGTAGTACCGGGACAGGGTACACTGAAGCTTTCTTT. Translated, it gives CASSTGTGYTEAFF.

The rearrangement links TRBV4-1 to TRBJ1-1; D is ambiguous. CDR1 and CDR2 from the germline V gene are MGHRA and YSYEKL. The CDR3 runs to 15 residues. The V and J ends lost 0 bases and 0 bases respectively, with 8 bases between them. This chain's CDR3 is CASSQEEGMNTEAFF. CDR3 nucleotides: TGCGCCAGCAGCCAAGAAGAGGGTATGAACACTGAAGCTTTCTTT.

The CDR3 sequence is CAWSVAFSYEQYF. CDR3 bases: TGTGCCTGGAGTGTGGCCTTTTCCTACGAGCAGTACTTC. The rearrangement links TRBV30 to TRBJ2-7, with D uncertain. Per the germline V gene, CDR1 is GTSNPN and CDR2 is SVGIG (reference sequence). Deletions cut 0 bases from V and 1 base from J, with 7 bases between. The CDR3 extends over 13 amino acids.

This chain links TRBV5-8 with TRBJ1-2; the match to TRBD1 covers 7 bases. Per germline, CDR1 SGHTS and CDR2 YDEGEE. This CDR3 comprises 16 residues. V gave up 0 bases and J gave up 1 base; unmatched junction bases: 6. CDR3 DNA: TGTGCCAGCAGCTTGGCCGGGACAGACCTTAACTATGGCTACACCTTC. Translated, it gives CASSLAGTDLNYGYTF.

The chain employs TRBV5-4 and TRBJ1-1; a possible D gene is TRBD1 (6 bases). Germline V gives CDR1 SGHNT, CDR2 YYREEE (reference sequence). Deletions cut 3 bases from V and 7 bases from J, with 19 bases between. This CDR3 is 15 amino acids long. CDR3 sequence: CASSSKDSLDGEAFF. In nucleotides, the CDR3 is TGTGCCAGCAGCTCAAAGGACAGTTTGGATGGTGAAGCTTTCTTT.

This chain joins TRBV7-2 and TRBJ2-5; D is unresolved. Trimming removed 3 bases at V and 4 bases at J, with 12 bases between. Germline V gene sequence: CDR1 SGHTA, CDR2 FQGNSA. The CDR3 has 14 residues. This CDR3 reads CASSFMVPGETQYF. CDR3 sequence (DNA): TGTGCCAGCAGCTTTATGGTCCCGGGAGAGACCCAGTACTTC.

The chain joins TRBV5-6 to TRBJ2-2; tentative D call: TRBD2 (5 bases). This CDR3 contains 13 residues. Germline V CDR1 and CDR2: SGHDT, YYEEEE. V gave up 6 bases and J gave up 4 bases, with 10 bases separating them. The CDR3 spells CASTRTGTGELFF. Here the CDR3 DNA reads TGTGCCAGCACCCGGACTGGCACCGGGGAGCTGTTTTTT.

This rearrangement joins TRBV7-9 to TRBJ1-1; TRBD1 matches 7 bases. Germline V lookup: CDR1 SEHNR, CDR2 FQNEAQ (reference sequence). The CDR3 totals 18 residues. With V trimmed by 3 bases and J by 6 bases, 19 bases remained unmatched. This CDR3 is CASSFKVAIQGPPAEAFF. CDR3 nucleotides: TGTGCCAGCAGCTTCAAGGTAGCCATACAGGGGCCACCTGCTGAAGCTTTCTTT.

Here the CDR3 DNA reads TGCAGTGCTAGTACTTACAATGAGCAGTTCTTC. This encodes CSASTYNEQFF. The chain combines TRBV20-1 with TRBJ2-1; D gene ambiguous. The CDR3 is 11 residues long. V lost 3 bases to trimming and J lost 4 bases, with 4 bases between them. The V gene's germline CDR1 is DFQATT and CDR2 SNEGSKA (reference sequence).

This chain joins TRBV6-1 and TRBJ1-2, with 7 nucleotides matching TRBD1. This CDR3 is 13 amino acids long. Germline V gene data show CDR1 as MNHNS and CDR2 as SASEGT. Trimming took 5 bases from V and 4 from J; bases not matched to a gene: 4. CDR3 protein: CASSSRDSYGYTF. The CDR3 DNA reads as TGTGCCAGCAGTTCTAGGGACAGCTATGGCTACACCTTC.

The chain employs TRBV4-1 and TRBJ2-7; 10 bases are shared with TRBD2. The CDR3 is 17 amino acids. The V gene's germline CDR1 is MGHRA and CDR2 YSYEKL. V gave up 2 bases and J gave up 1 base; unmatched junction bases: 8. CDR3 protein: CASSQLQAGGGSYEQYF. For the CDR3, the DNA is TGCGCCAGCAGCCAATTACAAGCGGGAGGGGGATCCTACGAGCAGTACTTC.

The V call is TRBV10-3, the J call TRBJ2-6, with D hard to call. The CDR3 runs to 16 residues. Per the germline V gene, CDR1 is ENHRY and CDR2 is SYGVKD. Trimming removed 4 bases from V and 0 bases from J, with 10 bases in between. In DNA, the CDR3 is TGTGCCATCAGTGCTTTGGCCGACTCTGGGGCCAACGTCCTGACTTTC. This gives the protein CAISALADSGANVLTF.

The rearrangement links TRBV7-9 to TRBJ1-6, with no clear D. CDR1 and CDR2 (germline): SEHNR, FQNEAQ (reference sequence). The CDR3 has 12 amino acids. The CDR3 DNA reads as TGTGTCTCACGGGTGGATAATTCACCCCTCCACTTT. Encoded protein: CVSRVDNSPLHF.

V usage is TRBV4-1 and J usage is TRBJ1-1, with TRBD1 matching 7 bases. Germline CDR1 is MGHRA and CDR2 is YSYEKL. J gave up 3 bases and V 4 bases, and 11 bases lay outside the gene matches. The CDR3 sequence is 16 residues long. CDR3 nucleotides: TGCGCCAGCAGCCGGCTAGGGGGCGATCTCGACACTGAAGCTTTCTTT. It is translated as CASSRLGGDLDTEAFF.